The clone carrying this T cell receptor (beta chain) was counted only a few times. What it binds is not known. Mismatch with germline at one junction end may stem from a read error. This entry belongs to a study of beta chain features in type 1 diabetes. TCRB transcripts that were expressed got sequenced, as all of the isolated RNA had been reverse transcribed. Profiled with immunoSEQ multiplex PCR; TCRdb holds only in-frame clones, not every one. The data contain hundreds of thousands of clones, approximately 9.9% of them singletons. Blood was drawn once from each donor into heparinised tubes. The draws averaged about 120 mL. Without exception, sorted populations had purity beyond 98%. The CDR3 runs 13 residues. Per the germline V gene, CDR1 is SGDLS and CDR2 is YYNGEE. Findings and caveats of the study: With patients and controls alike, PCR might favor shorter templates to an equal degree. A closer apparent resemblance between naive, central memory and Treg TCRB repertoires was seen in patients than in healthy donors.

Sequencing was performed on naive CD4+ T cells from blood. The clonotype originates from a woman in her 30s in good health. The chain carries TRBV9 and TRBJ2-1, with D hard to call. The CDR3 DNA sequence: TGTGCCAGCAGCCGAGACTGGCAGAATGGGCAGTTCTTC. Translation gives CASSRDWQNGQFF.